The rows below give T cell receptor beta chains drawn from one sample of a study of T cells in Graves' hyperthyroidism and ophthalmopathy. Each CDR3 protein is one row after TCRdb ran MiXCR on the multiplex PCR reads. The table shows some 150,000 distinct CDR3 sequences, with less than 25% occurring only once. Sequencing was carried out using blood. Receptors originate from a woman aged 45 to 65 with Graves' hyperthyroidism that later progressed to Graves' ophthalmopathy. Both conserved end residues are part of each CDR3. A D gene is named only where the DNA matches it firmly. The size field is filled for only some rows; it gives once, few, many or a size class.

V,D,size,length,J,DNA,CDR3
TRBV20-1,TRBD2,few,15,TRBJ2-3,TGCAGTGCCCCCCCCGCTAGCGGGAAATCGGATACGCAGTATTTT,CSAPPASGKSDTQYF
TRBV11-2,TRBD2,many,15,TRBJ2-7,TGTGCCAGCAGCTTTCACGGGACTAGTTCCTACGAGCAGTACTTC,CASSFHGTSSYEQYF
TRBV3-1,NA,once,17,TRBJ1-1,TGTGCCAGCAGGACTAGACGACAGAGGCCCCTGGGCACTGAAGCTTTCTTT,CASRTRRQRPLGTEAFF
TRBV5-6,TRBD2,NA,17,TRBJ2-1,TGTGCCAGCAGCCCCCGAACTGGACTAGCGGGATCCAATGAGCAGTTCTTC,CASSPRTGLAGSNEQFF
TRBV6-1,NA,NA,14,TRBJ1-2,TGTGCCAGCAGGAATGGGGCACAGGGACGTGGCTACACCTTC,CASRNGAQGRGYTF
TRBV28,TRBD1,NA,16,TRBJ1-1,TGTGCCAGCAGCCACCTCGGACAGGGGGGGTTGCAGGAAGCTTTCTTT,CASSHLGQGGLQEAFF
TRBV19,NA,few,16,TRBJ1-5,TGTGCCAGTAGTTACTTCGGCAGAGATAGCAATCAGCCCCAGCATTTT,CASSYFGRDSNQPQHF
TRBV3-1,NA,many,16,TRBJ2-3,TGTGCCAGCAGCCAAGAGACTACCCGGGGATCGGATACGCAGTATTTT,CASSQETTRGSDTQYF
TRBV3-1,NA,many,12,TRBJ2-3,TGTGCCAGCAGCCAGGCGAGAGATACGCAGTATTTT,CASSQARDTQYF
TRBV20-1,NA,few,16,TRBJ2-1,TGCAGTGCTAGAGATCTGAAGGAATCACCCTACAATGAGCAGTTCTTC,CSARDLKESPYNEQFF
TRBV7-8,TRBD2,many,16,TRBJ2-2,TGTGCCAGCAGCTTACGGCTAGCGGGAGGGTCGGGGGAGCTGTTTTTT,CASSLRLAGGSGELFF
TRBV14,NA,few,16,TRBJ2-3,TGTGCCAGCAGCCAAGGAAGCTCTAGCGCCACAGATACGCAGTATTTT,CASSQGSSSATDTQYF
TRBV11-3,NA,few,16,TRBJ2-5,TGTGCCAGCATCGCGAGCTTAAGAATTAATTGGCCCCGTAGGAACTTC,CASIASLRINWPRRNF
TRBV14,NA,few,16,TRBJ1-4,TGTGCCAGCAGCCCCAGTCGGGCCGTCTTCGGTGAAAAACTGTTTTTT,CASSPSRAVFGEKLFF
TRBV5-1,NA,many,12,TRBJ2-1,TGCGCCAGCAGCTTCCCGGACTATGAGCAGTTCTTC,CASSFPDYEQFF
TRBV7-9,NA,few,14,TRBJ2-1,TGTGCCAGCAGCGGGGGGTCCTCCTACAATGAGCAGTTCTTC,CASSGGSSYNEQFF
TRBV6-5,NA,many,14,TRBJ1-1,TGTGCCAGCAGTTACTTGCCCGAGGGCACTGAAGCTTTCTTT,CASSYLPEGTEAFF
TRBV9,TRBD1,few,18,TRBJ1-3,TGTGCCAGCAGCGTAAGCGATGGGACAGGGGCCTCTGGAAACACCATATATTTT,CASSVSDGTGASGNTIYF
TRBV5-1,NA,many,15,TRBJ1-5,TGCGCCAGCAGCTTGTCTATGGCAGGGAATCAGCCCCAGCATTTT,CASSLSMAGNQPQHF
TRBV6-1,NA,few,13,TRBJ2-5,TGTGCCAGCAGTGAGGGCAGGGGACAGACCCAGTACTTC,CASSEGRGQTQYF
TRBV12-3/TRBV12-4,NA,few,13,TRBJ1-1,TGTGCCAGCAGTTTTAGGGTATGGACTGAAGCTTTCTTT,CASSFRVWTEAFF
TRBV2,TRBD1,many,16,TRBJ1-2,TGTGCCAGCAGTGATGTGGACAGGGGGCGCGTCTATGGCTACACCTTC,CASSDVDRGRVYGYTF
TRBV12-3/TRBV12-4,NA,many,14,TRBJ2-7,TGTGCCAGCAGTTTTTCGACAGGTCGCTACGAGCAGTACTTC,CASSFSTGRYEQYF
TRBV4-2,TRBD2,NA,16,TRBJ2-1,TGTGCCAGCAGCCAAGATTGGCTAGCGGGAGAGGTTGAGCAGTTCTTC,CASSQDWLAGEVEQFF
TRBV20-1,NA,many,14,TRBJ2-7,TGCAGTGCTAGTGGCGGGACCTTCTCCTACGAGCAGTACTTC,CSASGGTFSYEQYF
TRBV30,NA,many,18,TRBJ2-6,TGTGCCTGGAGTAGAAGGGGGAGGGGTTTCGGTGGGGCCAACGTCCTGACTTTC,CAWSRRGRGFGGANVLTF
TRBV3-1,NA,NA,13,TRBJ1-1,TGTGCCAGCAGCCATGGGGGCGACACTGAAGCTTTCTTT,CASSHGGDTEAFF
TRBV6-1,TRBD2,many,15,TRBJ2-1,TGTGCCAGCAGCCCGCCCGGGACTAGCTACCATGAGCAGTTCTTC,CASSPPGTSYHEQFF
TRBV13,NA,NA,13,TRBJ1-6,TGTGCCAGCAGTTTAACCCGGGATGCTCCCCTCCACTTT,CASSLTRDAPLHF
TRBV28,TRBD2,NA,16,TRBJ2-3,TGTGCCAGCAGTTTTCCGGCGGGGGGGAGCACAGATACGCAGTATTTT,CASSFPAGGSTDTQYF
TRBV11-2,TRBD1,NA,19,TRBJ1-1,TGTGCCAGCAGCCCGGGGACAGGTAACCCGCGACGAGAGAACACTGAAGCTTTCTTT,CASSPGTGNPRRENTEAFF
TRBV11-2,NA,many,17,TRBJ2-6,TGTGCCAGCAGGGGACGGATCCGAACTTCTGGGGCCAACGTCCTGACTTTC,CASRGRIRTSGANVLTF
TRBV7-9,NA,many,12,TRBJ2-5,TGTGCCAGCAGTTCCGGGCTAAGGGCCCAGTACTTC,CASSSGLRAQYF
TRBV19,NA,NA,14,TRBJ1-1,TGTGCCAGTAGTATAGACTGGGATGCCACTGAAGCTTTCTTT,CASSIDWDATEAFF
TRBV11-2,NA,NA,19,TRBJ1-5,TGTGCCAGCAGCTTCCATGTGGGGGGCTCTAGTTATAGCAGTCAGCCCCAGCATTTT,CASSFHVGGSSYSSQPQHF
TRBV5-1,NA,NA,13,TRBJ1-3,TGCGCCAGCAGCTTGGGTCCCGGAAACACCATATATTTT,CASSLGPGNTIYF
TRBV20-1,TRBD2,many,13,TRBJ2-5,TGCAGTCCCAAGGAGCGGGAGATTCAGACCCAGTACTTC,CSPKEREIQTQYF
TRBV11-2,NA,many,15,TRBJ2-4,TGTGCCAGCAGCTTACTACAGGGAGGTCAAAACATTCAGTACTTC,CASSLLQGGQNIQYF
TRBV2,NA,many,15,TRBJ1-4,TGTGCCAGCAGTTCATACAGGGAAACTAATGAAAAACTGTTTTTT,CASSSYRETNEKLFF
TRBV12-3/TRBV12-4,TRBD2,many,13,TRBJ2-5,TGTGCCAGCAGCGCGGGAGCCGGAGAGACCCAGTACTTC,CASSAGAGETQYF
TRBV13,NA,NA,15,TRBJ2-2,TGTGCCAGCAGCTTAGGCGTCTTAGATATCGGGGAGCTGTTTTTT,CASSLGVLDIGELFF
TRBV28,NA,many,16,TRBJ2-2,TGTGCCAGCAGACCTGGCTGGGGCTTTCACACCGGGGAGCTGTTTTTT,CASRPGWGFHTGELFF
TRBV18,TRBD2,few,15,TRBJ2-7,TGTGCCAGCTCAACCATAGCGGGAGGTGGGGACGAGCAGTACTTC,CASSTIAGGGDEQYF
TRBV14,NA,few,15,TRBJ2-1,TGTGCCAGCAGCGGCCGAACGAGCTCCTACAATGAGCAGTTCTTC,CASSGRTSSYNEQFF
TRBV3-1,NA,NA,14,TRBJ2-3,TGTGCCAGCAGCCAAGATTCGGTGGGTAGGACGCAGTATTTT,CASSQDSVGRTQYF